This T cell receptor (beta chain) was retrieved from a study of shared clonotypes between healthy human individuals. Study overall: Each donor's CD4 naive and CD4 memory cells filled three plates apiece, CD8 naive two, and CD8 memory one. Study-level findings and limits: The sampled material consisted only of blood, and tissue repertoires are likely to differ. The small donor group covered limited genetic and exposure diversity.

Germline CDR1 KGHSH, CDR2 LQKENI. This CDR3 is 13 amino acids long. Trimming cost V 0 bases and J 8 bases, with 8 bases left between them. To note about this clone: The antigen remains unidentified.

For each subset, genomic DNA was distributed in equal portions over several immunoSEQ plates. Assay used: immunoSEQ multiplex PCR; TCRdb lists only in-frame clones, some missing. In the table there are 2.3 million or so clones, 90% to 95% of which are singletons. V gene TRBV18 combines with J gene TRBJ2-1; a possible D gene is TRBD2 (5 bases). This receptor was identified in a man younger than 35 in good health. Some clones in this sample may be carry-over from other donors' samples. Material: naive CD4+ T cells from PBMCs. The subset: CD45RA+ positively selected. The CDR3 sequence is CASSPPTRDEQFF. CDR3 bases: TGTGCCAGCTCACCACCGACGCGGGATGAGCAGTTCTTC.